The TCR beta chain under discussion was sequenced for a study of molecular identifiers for immune sequencing clone quantification. The study, taken as a whole, reports: Underestimation of highly expanded clone sizes could arise where identical TCR molecules share a barcode.

This CDR3 has 14 residues. Germline assignment: CDR1 MNHEY and CDR2 SMNVEV (reference sequence). V lost 6 bases and J lost 2; bases outside the gene matches: 4. Using its own MiXCR run on the PCR reads, TCRdb lists one record per CDR3 protein. The table has 300,000 to 350,000 distinct CDR3 sequences, about a fifth seen once. Comments on this clonotype: Its cognate antigen is unknown.

This receptor was taken from a human donor in good health. Some libraries in this study had Jurkat cell RNA spiked in. This chain connects TRBV27 to TRBJ2-4; TRBD1 aligns across 7 bases. Source material: naive CD8+ T cells from blood, with Jurkat cell RNA spiked in. Subset denoted: FACS-sorted CD8+CD4-CCR7+CD45RA+ naive T cells. CDR3 sequence (DNA): TGTGCCAGCAGATCGACAGGGACCAAAAACATTCAGTACTTC. Protein product: CASRSTGTKNIQYF.